This TCR beta chain was recovered during a study of cytomegalovirus exposure and HLA in healthy donors. This PCR relied on a set of 60 Vbeta primers and 13 Jbeta primers. The data were produced by immunoSEQ multiplex PCR, yet TCRdb's version contains in-frame clones alone and is incomplete. Of hundreds of thousands of clones in the sample, roughly 70% were seen once. Germline lookup yields CDR1 SGHTA and CDR2 FQGNSA. V gave up 2 bases and J gave up 0 bases, with 11 bases separating them. The CDR3 loop spans 15 amino acids. V is TRBV7-2 and J is TRBJ2-7, with D tentatively TRBD2 (6 bases). The specimen sequenced was PBMCs. The clonotype was recovered from a female donor in good health and CMV-seronegative. CDR3 residues: CASSLPSGYSYEQYF. Written as DNA, the CDR3 is TGTGCCAGCAGCTTACCGAGCGGGTACTCCTACGAGCAGTACTTC. The whole variable domain, remainder taken from reference TRBV7-2 and TRBJ2-7, is GAGVSQSPSNKVTEKGKDVELRCDPISGHTALYWYRQSLGQGLEFLIYFQGNSAPDKSGLPSDRFSAERTGGSVSTLTIQRTQQEDSAVYLCASSLPSGYSYEQYFGPGTRLTVT.